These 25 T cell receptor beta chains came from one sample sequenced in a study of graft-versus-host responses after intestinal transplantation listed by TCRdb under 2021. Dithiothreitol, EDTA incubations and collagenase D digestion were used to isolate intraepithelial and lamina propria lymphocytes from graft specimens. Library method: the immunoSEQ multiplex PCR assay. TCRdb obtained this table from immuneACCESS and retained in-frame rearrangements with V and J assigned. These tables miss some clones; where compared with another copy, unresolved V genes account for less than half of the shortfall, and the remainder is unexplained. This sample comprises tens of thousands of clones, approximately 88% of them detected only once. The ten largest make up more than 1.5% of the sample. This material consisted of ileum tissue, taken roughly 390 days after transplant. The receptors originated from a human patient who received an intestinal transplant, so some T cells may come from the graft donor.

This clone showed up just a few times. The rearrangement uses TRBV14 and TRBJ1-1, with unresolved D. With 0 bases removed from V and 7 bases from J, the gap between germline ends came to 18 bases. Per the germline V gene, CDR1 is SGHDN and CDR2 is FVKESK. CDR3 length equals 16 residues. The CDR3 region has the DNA TGTGCCAGCAGCCAAGATGAGGATGGCCGATACCTTGAAGCTTTCTTT. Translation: CASSQDEDGRYLEAFF.

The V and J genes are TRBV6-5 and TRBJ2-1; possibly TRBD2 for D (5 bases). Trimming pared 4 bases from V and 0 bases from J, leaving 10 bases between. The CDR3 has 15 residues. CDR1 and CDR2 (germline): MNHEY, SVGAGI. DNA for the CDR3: TGTGCCAGCAGTTCCCTAGCTGTCTCCTACAATGAGCAGTTCTTC. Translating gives CASSSLAVSYNEQFF.

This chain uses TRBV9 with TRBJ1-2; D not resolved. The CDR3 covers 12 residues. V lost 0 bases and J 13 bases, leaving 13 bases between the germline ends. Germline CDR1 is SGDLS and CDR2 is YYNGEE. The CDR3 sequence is CASSVEEEVATF. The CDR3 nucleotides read TGTGCCAGCAGCGTAGAGGAGGAGGTTGCCACCTTC. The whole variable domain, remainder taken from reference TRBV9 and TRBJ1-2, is DSGVTQTPKHLITATGQRVTLRCSPRSGDLSVYWYQQSLDQGLQFLIQYYNGEERAKGNILERFSAQQFPDLHSELNLSSLELGDSALYFCASSVEEEVATFGSGTRLTVV.

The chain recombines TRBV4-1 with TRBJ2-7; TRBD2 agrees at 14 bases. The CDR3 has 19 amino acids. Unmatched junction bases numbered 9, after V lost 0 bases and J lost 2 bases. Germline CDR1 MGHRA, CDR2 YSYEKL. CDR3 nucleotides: TGCGCCAGCAGCCAAGACCGACAGCCGGGACTAGCGGGGGCCTACGAGCAGTACTTC. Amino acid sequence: CASSQDRQPGLAGAYEQYF.

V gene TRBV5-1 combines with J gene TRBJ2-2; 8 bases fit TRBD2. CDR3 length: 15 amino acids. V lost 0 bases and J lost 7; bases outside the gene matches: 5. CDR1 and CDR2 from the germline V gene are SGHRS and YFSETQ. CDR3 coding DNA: TGCGCCAGCAGCTTGGTCCGGACTAGCATCGGGGAGCTGTTTTTT. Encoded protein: CASSLVRTSIGELFF.

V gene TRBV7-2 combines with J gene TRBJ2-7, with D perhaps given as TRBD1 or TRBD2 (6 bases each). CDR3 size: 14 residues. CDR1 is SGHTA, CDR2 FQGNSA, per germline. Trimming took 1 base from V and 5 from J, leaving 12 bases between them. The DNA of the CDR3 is TGTGCCAGCAGCTTAGTAGGGGGGCCGAACGAGCAGTACTTC. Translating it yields CASSLVGGPNEQYF. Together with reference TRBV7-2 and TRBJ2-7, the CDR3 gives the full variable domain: GAGVSQSPSNKVTEKGKDVELRCDPISGHTALYWYRQSLGQGLEFLIYFQGNSAPDKSGLPSDRFSAERTGGSVSTLTIQRTQQEDSAVYLCASSLVGGPNEQYFGPGTRLTVT.

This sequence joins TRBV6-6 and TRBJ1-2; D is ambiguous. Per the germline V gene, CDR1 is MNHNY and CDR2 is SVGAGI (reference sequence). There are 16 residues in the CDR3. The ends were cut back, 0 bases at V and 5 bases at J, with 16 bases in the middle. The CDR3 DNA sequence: TGTGCCAGCAGTTACTCGATAGGAGGTCCGAATTATGGCTACACCTTC. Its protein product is CASSYSIGGPNYGYTF.

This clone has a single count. CDR3 protein: CASSPSGAGNTIYF. The DNA of the CDR3 is TGTGCCAGCAGCCCATCAGGGGCAGGAAACACCATATATTTT. The rearrangement uses TRBV7-8 and TRBJ1-3; a possible D gene is TRBD1 (6 bases). The CDR3 runs 14 residues. The V and J ends lost 5 bases and 4 bases respectively, with 12 bases between them. Germline lookup yields CDR1 SGHVS and CDR2 FQNEAQ.

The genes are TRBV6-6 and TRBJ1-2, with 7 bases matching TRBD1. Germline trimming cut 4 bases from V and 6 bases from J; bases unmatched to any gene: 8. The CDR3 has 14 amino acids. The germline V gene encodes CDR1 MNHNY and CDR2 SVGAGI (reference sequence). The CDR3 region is CASSSRQGRDGYTF. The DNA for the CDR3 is TGTGCCAGCAGTTCCCGACAGGGTCGTGATGGCTACACCTTC.

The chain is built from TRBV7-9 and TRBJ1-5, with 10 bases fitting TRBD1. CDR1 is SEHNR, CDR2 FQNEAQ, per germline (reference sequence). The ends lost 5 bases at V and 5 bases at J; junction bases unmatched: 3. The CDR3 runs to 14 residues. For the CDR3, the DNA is TGTGCCAGCAGCCCGGGACAGGGGTATCAGCCCCAGCATTTT. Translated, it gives CASSPGQGYQPQHF.

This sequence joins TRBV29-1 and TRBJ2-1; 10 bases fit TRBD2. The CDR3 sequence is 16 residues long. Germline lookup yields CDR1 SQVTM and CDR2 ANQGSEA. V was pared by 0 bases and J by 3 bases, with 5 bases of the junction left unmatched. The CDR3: CSVEESSGSIYNEQFF. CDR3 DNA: TGCAGCGTTGAAGAGTCTAGCGGGAGTATCTACAATGAGCAGTTCTTC.

The chain's CDR3 is CASRESGGLIPDTQYF. The CDR3, as DNA: TGTGCCAGCAGGGAAAGCGGGGGCCTGATTCCAGATACGCAGTATTTT. The V gene is TRBV2, the J gene TRBJ2-3; 8 nucleotides align to TRBD2. The CDR3 length is 16 residues. In germline, CDR1 is SNHLY, CDR2 FYNNEI. The V segment lost 6 bases and the J segment 4 bases; nucleotides outside the gene matches: 12.

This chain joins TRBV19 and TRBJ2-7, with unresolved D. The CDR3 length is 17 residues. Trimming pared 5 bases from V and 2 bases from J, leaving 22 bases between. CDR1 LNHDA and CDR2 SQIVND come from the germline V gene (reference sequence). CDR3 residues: CASSPRFIPSAAYEQYF. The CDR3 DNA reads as TGTGCCAGTAGTCCGCGATTTATACCCTCGGCAGCCTACGAGCAGTACTTC.

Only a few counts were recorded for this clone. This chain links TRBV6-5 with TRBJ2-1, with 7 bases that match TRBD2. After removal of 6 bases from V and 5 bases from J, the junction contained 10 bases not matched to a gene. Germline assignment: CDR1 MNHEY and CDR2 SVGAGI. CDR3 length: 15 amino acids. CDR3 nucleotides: TGTGCCAGCAGACCCGACTGGGCGGGGGACAATGAGCAGTTCTTC. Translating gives CASRPDWAGDNEQFF.

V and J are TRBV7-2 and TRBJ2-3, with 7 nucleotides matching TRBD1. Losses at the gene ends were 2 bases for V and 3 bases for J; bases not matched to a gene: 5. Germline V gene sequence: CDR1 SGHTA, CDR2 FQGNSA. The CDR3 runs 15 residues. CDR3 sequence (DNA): TGTGCCAGCAGCTTATTCGCAGGGGGAACAGATACGCAGTATTTT. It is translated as CASSLFAGGTDTQYF. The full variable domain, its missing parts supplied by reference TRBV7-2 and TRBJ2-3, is GAGVSQSPSNKVTEKGKDVELRCDPISGHTALYWYRQSLGQGLEFLIYFQGNSAPDKSGLPSDRFSAERTGGSVSTLTIQRTQQEDSAVYLCASSLFAGGTDTQYFGPGTRLTVL.

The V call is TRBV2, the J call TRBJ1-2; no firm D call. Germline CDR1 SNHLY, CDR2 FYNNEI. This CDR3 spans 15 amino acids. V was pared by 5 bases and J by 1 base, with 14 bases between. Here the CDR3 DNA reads TGTGCCAGCAGTAGAACCGGATTTTTTAACTATGGCTACACCTTC. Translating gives CASSRTGFFNYGYTF.

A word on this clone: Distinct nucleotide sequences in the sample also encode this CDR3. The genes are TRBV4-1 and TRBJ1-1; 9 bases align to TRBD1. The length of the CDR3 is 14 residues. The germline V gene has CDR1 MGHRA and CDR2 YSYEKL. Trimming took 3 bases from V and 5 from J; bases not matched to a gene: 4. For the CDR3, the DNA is TGCGCCAGCAGCCAGGGACAGGGTAGGACTGAAGCTTTCTTT. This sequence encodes CASSQGQGRTEAFF.

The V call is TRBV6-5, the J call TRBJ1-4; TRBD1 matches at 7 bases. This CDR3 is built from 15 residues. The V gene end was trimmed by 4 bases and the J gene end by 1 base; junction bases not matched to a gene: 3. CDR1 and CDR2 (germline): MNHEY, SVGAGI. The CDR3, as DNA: TGTGCCAGCAGTTCCTCAGGGGGAACTAATGAAAAACTGTTTTTT. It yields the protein CASSSSGGTNEKLFF.

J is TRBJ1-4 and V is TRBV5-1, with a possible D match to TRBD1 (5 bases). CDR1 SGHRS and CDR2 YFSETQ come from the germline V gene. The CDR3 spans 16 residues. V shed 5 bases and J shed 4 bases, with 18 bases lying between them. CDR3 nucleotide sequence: TGCGCCAGCAGACATATTCCAGGGAAACTTAATGAAAAACTGTTTTTT. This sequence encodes CASRHIPGKLNEKLFF.

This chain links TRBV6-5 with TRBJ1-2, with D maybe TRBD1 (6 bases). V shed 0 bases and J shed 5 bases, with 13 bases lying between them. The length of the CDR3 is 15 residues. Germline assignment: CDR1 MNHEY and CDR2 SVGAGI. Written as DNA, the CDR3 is TGTGCCAGCAGTTACTCTCACAGGGCCGTATATGGCTACACCTTC. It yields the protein CASSYSHRAVYGYTF.

The CDR3 DNA follows: TGCGCCAGCAGCACCGGACTAGCGGGAGGGTTGAACACCGGGGAGCTGTTTTTT. Protein product: CASSTGLAGGLNTGELFF. V is TRBV5-1 and J is TRBJ2-2; 15 nucleotides agree with TRBD2. Trimming took 4 bases from V and 1 from J; bases not matched to a gene: 5. Germline CDR1 SGHRS, CDR2 YFSETQ. This CDR3 is built from 18 residues.

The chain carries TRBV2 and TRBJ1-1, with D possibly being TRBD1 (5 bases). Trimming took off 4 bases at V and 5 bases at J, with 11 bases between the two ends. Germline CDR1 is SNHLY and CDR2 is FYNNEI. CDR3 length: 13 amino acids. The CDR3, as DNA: TGTGCCAGCAGTGTTGCCAGGGAAACTGAAGCTTTCTTT. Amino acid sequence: CASSVARETEAFF.

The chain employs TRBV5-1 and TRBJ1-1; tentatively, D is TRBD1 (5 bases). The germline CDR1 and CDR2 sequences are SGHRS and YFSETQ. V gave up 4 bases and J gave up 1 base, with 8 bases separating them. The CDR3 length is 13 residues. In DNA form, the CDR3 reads TGCGCCAGCAGCAGGGGCTCGAACACTGAAGCTTTCTTT. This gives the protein CASSRGSNTEAFF.

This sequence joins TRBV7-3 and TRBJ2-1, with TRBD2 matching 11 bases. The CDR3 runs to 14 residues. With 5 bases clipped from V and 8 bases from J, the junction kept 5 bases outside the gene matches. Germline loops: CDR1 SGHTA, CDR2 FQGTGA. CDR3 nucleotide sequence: TGTGCCAGCAGCCCGACTAGCGGGGTACATGAGCAGTTCTTC. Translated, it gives CASSPTSGVHEQFF.

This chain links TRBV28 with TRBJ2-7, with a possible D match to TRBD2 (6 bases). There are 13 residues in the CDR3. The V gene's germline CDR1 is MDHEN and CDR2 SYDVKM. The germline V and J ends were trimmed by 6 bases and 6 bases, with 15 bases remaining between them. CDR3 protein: CASRTYTSSEQYF. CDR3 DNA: TGTGCCAGCAGGACATACACTAGCTCCGAGCAGTACTTC.